This T cell receptor beta chain comes out of a study of CD8+ T cells in alopecia areata. The CDR3 is 12 residues long. The V and J ends lost 2 bases and 3 bases respectively, with 4 bases between them. Germline V CDR1 and CDR2: SEHNR, FQNEAQ (reference sequence). The sample holds a few counts of this clone. Treatment described: oral pan-JAK inhibitor, 5-10 mg twice daily. cDNA reverse transcribed from extracted RNA served as the sequencing template. Data came from immunoSEQ multiplex PCR; TCRdb stores just in-frame clones and leaves some out. The table includes approximately 180,000 clones, 50% to 75% detected once.

The sequencing used CD4+ T cells sorted from blood, collected at approximately week 60, from a patient treated with tofacitinib. The V call is TRBV7-9, the J call TRBJ1-1; D ambiguous. The TCR comes from a human donor with alopecia areata. The CDR3 DNA reads TGTGCCAGCAGCTTAAGGGACACTGAAGCTTTCTTT. Its protein product is CASSLRDTEAFF.